These T cell receptor beta chains were read from a single sample in a study of blood T cell repertoires in COVID-19. TCRdb's copy holds only in-frame clones and misses some; the assay was immunoSEQ multiplex PCR. Found here are about 380,000 clones, less than 90% of them singletons; the top ten hold just under 3%. The specimen sequenced was PBMCs or T cells enriched from blood (not recorded which). These receptors all come from a woman aged 25 to 39 who had recovered from COVID-19. CDR3s include the opening cysteine and the closing phenylalanine or tryptophan. The order of the fields is D gene, J gene, V gene, clone size, CDR3 DNA, CDR3 protein. The D gene is left open where the match is weak. Not all rows give a size; the values are once, few, many and, for expanded clones, a class.

D: -; J: TRBJ1-3; V: TRBV6-5; size: -; DNA: TGTGCCAGCAGTCTCTTCTCTGGAAACACCATATATTTT; CDR3: CASSLFSGNTIYF
D: -; J: TRBJ2-3; V: TRBV10-3; size: -; DNA: TGTGCCATCATGGCTAGGAGAGGAGGGAAAGATACGCAGTATTTT; CDR3: CAIMARRGGKDTQYF
D: TRBD1; J: TRBJ2-7; V: TRBV11-1; size: -; DNA: TGTGCCAGCAGCTCCCTCCGGGACAGGGTCTACGAGCAGTACTTC; CDR3: CASSSLRDRVYEQYF
D: -; J: TRBJ2-2; V: TRBV14; size: -; DNA: TGTGCCAGCAGCCAGGGGAGGTACACCGGGGAGCTGTTTTTT; CDR3: CASSQGRYTGELFF
D: -; J: TRBJ1-1; V: TRBV5-4; size: -; DNA: TGTGCCAGCACCCAACAGGGCCTAGAAGCTTTCTTT; CDR3: CASTQQGLEAFF
D: -; J: TRBJ1-6; V: TRBV19; size: -; DNA: TGTGCCAGTAGTATCGGCCCACAGTATAATTCACCCCTCCACTTT; CDR3: CASSIGPQYNSPLHF
D: -; J: TRBJ2-1; V: TRBV5-1; size: -; DNA: TGCGCCAGCAGCTCCGGGGTTAGCTCCTACAATGAGCAGTTCTTC; CDR3: CASSSGVSSYNEQFF
D: -; J: TRBJ2-2; V: TRBV6-1; size: -; DNA: TGTGCCAGCAGTGAATTACAGGGAGCCGGGGAGCTGTTTTTT; CDR3: CASSELQGAGELFF
D: TRBD1; J: TRBJ2-7; V: TRBV28; size: -; DNA: TGTGCCACTGGGACAGCCTACGAGCAGTACTTC; CDR3: CATGTAYEQYF
D: TRBD1; J: TRBJ1-2; V: TRBV5-1; size: -; DNA: TGCGCCAGCACGGACAGGAACTATGGCTACACCTTC; CDR3: CASTDRNYGYTF
D: TRBD1; J: TRBJ2-7; V: TRBV29-1; size: -; DNA: TGCAGCGTTGCTAAAGGGACAGGAAACTACGAGCAGTACTTC; CDR3: CSVAKGTGNYEQYF
D: -; J: TRBJ2-5; V: TRBV27; size: few; DNA: TGTGCCAGCAGCGAGGTGTACCAAGAGACCCAGTACTTC; CDR3: CASSEVYQETQYF
D: -; J: TRBJ2-4; V: TRBV3-1/TRBV3-2; size: once; DNA: TGTGCCAGCAGCCAAGGACAGGCGGTCAACATTCAGTACTTC; CDR3: CASSQGQAVNIQYF
D: TRBD1; J: TRBJ1-2; V: TRBV5-4; size: -; DNA: TGTGCCAGCAGCCACCGGACAGGGGATGCTAATGGCTACACCTTC; CDR3: CASSHRTGDANGYTF
D: -; J: TRBJ2-2; V: TRBV28; size: -; DNA: TGTGCCAGCAGCCGTACTCCGAACACCGGGGAGCTGTTTTTT; CDR3: CASSRTPNTGELFF
D: TRBD1; J: TRBJ2-3; V: TRBV29-1; size: -; DNA: TGCAGCGTTGGACAGGGATTTAGTACAGATACGCAGTATTTT; CDR3: CSVGQGFSTDTQYF
D: -; J: TRBJ2-1; V: TRBV27; size: -; DNA: TGTGCCACACGGGGATCCGGTCCTCTCAACTACAATGAGCAGTTCTTC; CDR3: CATRGSGPLNYNEQFF
D: -; J: TRBJ2-7; V: TRBV12-5; size: -; DNA: TGTGCTAGTGGCGATAGCCGCAGGGGCCCCTACGAGCAGTACTTC; CDR3: CASGDSRRGPYEQYF
D: -; J: TRBJ1-5; V: TRBV7-2; size: -; DNA: TGTGCCAGCAGCCACGGGTCAGGGAACATTCAGCCCCAGCATTTT; CDR3: CASSHGSGNIQPQHF
D: TRBD1; J: TRBJ1-1; V: TRBV4-2; size: -; DNA: TGTGCCAGCAGCCGCGGACAGGGTCTTTCCGAAGCTTTCTTT; CDR3: CASSRGQGLSEAFF
D: TRBD1; J: TRBJ1-1; V: TRBV2; size: -; DNA: TGTGCCAGCAGTGCACAGGGGGTGTTAAACACTGAAGCTTTCTTT; CDR3: CASSAQGVLNTEAFF
D: -; J: TRBJ1-1; V: TRBV19; size: -; DNA: TGTGCCAGTAGTACTAGTATGAACACTGAAGCTTTCTTT; CDR3: CASSTSMNTEAFF
D: -; J: TRBJ2-7; V: TRBV20-1; size: -; DNA: TGCAGTGCTAGCGATAGGGGCGAGCAGTACTTC; CDR3: CSASDRGEQYF
D: TRBD2; J: TRBJ2-3; V: TRBV7-3; size: -; DNA: TGTGCCAGCAGCTTAATGGCTAGCGGGGGGGCAGATACGCAGTATTTT; CDR3: CASSLMASGGADTQYF
D: TRBD1; J: TRBJ2-7; V: TRBV19; size: -; DNA: TGTGCCAGTAGTGAAGTGGGACAGGGCTCCTACGAGCAGTACTTC; CDR3: CASSEVGQGSYEQYF
D: TRBD2; J: TRBJ2-1; V: TRBV5-4; size: once; DNA: TGTGCCAGCAGCTTGGTGGCGGGAGTGGGCAATGAGCAGTTCTTC; CDR3: CASSLVAGVGNEQFF
D: TRBD1; J: TRBJ1-2; V: TRBV7-6; size: -; DNA: TGTGCCAGCAGCTTAGTACGAGGGGGACAGAAAAGCTACACCTTC; CDR3: CASSLVRGGQKSYTF
D: TRBD1; J: TRBJ1-2; V: TRBV6-2/TRBV6-3; size: -; DNA: TGTGCCAGCAGTTCCGGGACAGACCTCTATGGCTACACCTTC; CDR3: CASSSGTDLYGYTF
D: TRBD1; J: TRBJ1-5; V: TRBV27; size: once; DNA: TGTGCCAGCAGTACGGACAGGGAAGGTCAGCCCCAGCATTTT; CDR3: CASSTDREGQPQHF
D: -; J: TRBJ2-7; V: TRBV7-9; size: -; DNA: TGTGCCAGCAGCTTATCCCCGGGACTTCACGAGCAGTACTTC; CDR3: CASSLSPGLHEQYF
D: TRBD1; J: TRBJ2-1; V: TRBV9; size: -; DNA: TGTGCCAGCAGCTTAGGACAGGGACCCTACAATGAGCAGTTCTTC; CDR3: CASSLGQGPYNEQFF
D: TRBD2; J: TRBJ2-7; V: TRBV7-9; size: -; DNA: TGTGCCAGCAGCCCACCGACTAGCGGGGGCATCTCCTACGAGCAGTACTTC; CDR3: CASSPPTSGGISYEQYF
D: -; J: TRBJ1-1; V: TRBV7-6; size: -; DNA: TGTGCCAGCAGTACTCGTCCTGAAGCTTTCTTT; CDR3: CASSTRPEAFF
D: TRBD2; J: TRBJ2-7; V: TRBV13; size: -; DNA: TGTGCCAGCAGCTCCGGGACTAGCGGGGGGAGCGAGCAGTACTTC; CDR3: CASSSGTSGGSEQYF
D: -; J: TRBJ2-2; V: TRBV5-1; size: -; DNA: TGCGCCAGCAGGCCCTCGGAGGGCCTGTACGGGGAGCTGTTTTTT; CDR3: CASRPSEGLYGELFF
D: -; J: TRBJ1-5; V: TRBV6-1; size: -; DNA: TGTGCCAGCAGTGAACTATATCAGCCCCAGCATTTT; CDR3: CASSELYQPQHF
D: -; J: TRBJ1-4; V: TRBV25-1; size: -; DNA: TGTGCCAGCAGTGGGTACAGTAATGAAAAACTGTTTTTT; CDR3: CASSGYSNEKLFF
D: -; J: TRBJ1-4; V: TRBV9; size: -; DNA: TGTGCCAGCAGCGCTCAGGGGACGGATGAAAAACTGTTTTTT; CDR3: CASSAQGTDEKLFF
D: TRBD1; J: TRBJ2-1; V: TRBV7-9; size: -; DNA: TGTGCCAGCAGCTTAGGCCCCTGGACAGGGGACAATGAGCAGTTCTTC; CDR3: CASSLGPWTGDNEQFF
D: -; J: TRBJ1-1; V: TRBV6-1; size: -; DNA: TGTGCCAGCAGTGCGTACGGGTACGAAGTAATGAACACTGAAGCTTTCTTT; CDR3: CASSAYGYEVMNTEAFF
D: -; J: TRBJ1-1; V: TRBV18; size: -; DNA: TGTGCCAGCTCAAGGGACATGAACACTGAAGCTTTCTTT; CDR3: CASSRDMNTEAFF
D: -; J: TRBJ1-2; V: TRBV29-1; size: -; DNA: TGCAGCGTTGAAAAAAAGACCTACAGGGAACTATCTGGTGGCTACACCTTC; CDR3: CSVEKKTYRELSGGYTF